The subject of this entry is one T cell receptor beta chain. Its target is unknown. This sample stems from a study of T-cell memory formation after mild COVID-19. General study findings and limits: Chiefly within CM and EM were the contracting CD4+ clones; CD8+ ones were within EMRA. Cross-reactive memory apparently joined, as some responding clones appeared in pre-infection memory.

MiXCR, run by TCRdb on the 5' RACE reads, gives a single entry per CDR3 protein. The data contain approximately 560,000 distinct CDR3 sequences, approximately 15% of them singletons. With 1 base removed from V and 5 bases from J, the gap between germline ends came to 8 bases. The CDR3 runs 13 residues. Germline loops: CDR1 SGHTA, CDR2 FQGNSA. The sequencing sample was made of PBMCs or a T cell subset sorted from them (not recorded which). The rearrangement uses TRBV7-2 and TRBJ1-2, with D hard to call. The TCR sequence derives from an adult woman who had mild COVID-19 (a few samples of this study predate the infection). Cell type and time point are not known. CDR3 sequence (DNA): TGTGCCAGCAGCTTAGAGCTTCAGTATGGCTACACCTTC. The encoded protein is CASSLELQYGYTF.